This T cell receptor beta chain was identified in a study of blood T cell repertoires in COVID-19. The CDR3 runs 13 residues. Deletions cut 6 bases from V and 7 bases from J, with 14 bases between. In germline, CDR1 is MNHEY, CDR2 SVGAGI. While infection was still active, Seattle patients were enrolled and then followed longitudinally. Here immunoSEQ multiplex PCR was the method, and the copy in TCRdb shows in-frame clones only, minus some. In the table there are about 170,000 clones, 84% of which are singletons. The clonotype comes from a woman older than 75 with COVID-19, enrolled during active disease. The chain carries TRBV6-5 and TRBJ2-3, with D possibly being TRBD2 (5 bases). The sequencing sample was made of peripheral blood. The CDR3 nucleotides read TGTGCCAGCAGCGATCAGCCTAGCAATACGCAGTATTTT. Encoded protein: CASSDQPSNTQYF.